Listed below are T cell receptor beta chains from one sample, sequenced in a study of blood T cell repertoires in COVID-19. The assay was immunoSEQ multiplex PCR, and TCRdb's table has in-frame clones only and misses some. The data contain tens of thousands of clones, under 85% of them singletons. The source material was peripheral blood. All receptors come from a man between 60 and 70 years old with COVID-19, enrolled during active disease. Each CDR3 is given with its conserved first and last residue. Clone size is not always given. Where it is, it says once, few, many or a class for expanded clones.

abundance,j_gene,v_gene,CDR3aa
NA,TRBJ1-4,TRBV2,CASSQQAALATNEKLFF
NA,TRBJ2-3,TRBV29-1,CSADQGDTQYF
NA,TRBJ1-2,TRBV2,CASIPGGWDGYTF
NA,TRBJ2-1,TRBV5-5,CASSLELAEYEQFF
NA,TRBJ2-7,TRBV3-1/TRBV3-2,CASSVSGYYEQYF
many,TRBJ1-1,TRBV5-6,CASSYLDRNTEAFF
NA,TRBJ2-3,TRBV11-3,CASSLVAGDSTDTQYF
few,TRBJ1-5,TRBV12-5,CASGRDIGPLNF
once,TRBJ2-5,TRBV6-5,CARAVRPGETQYF
NA,TRBJ2-7,TRBV19,CASSRDLSYEQYF
NA,TRBJ2-1,TRBV19,CASSTLAGGTYNEQFF
NA,TRBJ2-1,TRBV24-1,CATSGPQHNEQFF
NA,TRBJ2-5,TRBV7-3,CASSFRLGETQYF
NA,TRBJ2-3,TRBV27,CASTKTGGYTDTQYF
NA,TRBJ2-1,TRBV6-1,CASSERIGGLNEQFF
many,TRBJ1-1,TRBV15,CATSREAGTEAFF
NA,TRBJ2-7,TRBV12-3/TRBV12-4,CASSLGGSDEQYF
once,TRBJ1-6,TRBV3-1/TRBV3-2,CASSGTGWGSPLHF
NA,TRBJ1-5,TRBV5-6,CASSRSGTGHYQPQHF
NA,TRBJ1-2,TRBV5-4,CASSLSGNAYGYTF
NA,TRBJ2-2,TRBV11-2,CASSSGLRMTGELFF
NA,TRBJ1-3,TRBV12-3/TRBV12-4,CASKILNTIYF
few,TRBJ2-2,TRBV10-1,CASKLDRGRFHTGELFF
NA,TRBJ2-1,TRBV12-3/TRBV12-4,CASSPGGYNEQFF
NA,TRBJ2-7,TRBV5-5,CASNRGLADFYEQYF
NA,TRBJ2-5,TRBV7-5,CVRSPRTSGGVKETQYF
NA,TRBJ1-3,TRBV9,CASSVGAEGNTIYF